This TCR beta chain is from a study of T cell changes during pregnancy in multiple sclerosis. This table comes from immunoSEQ multiplex PCR, and its TCRdb copy is limited to in-frame clones, with some not included. The sample gives more than 45,000 clones, over 80% of which show up once; approximately 0.6% is in the top ten. Germline CDR1 and CDR2: LNHDA and SQIVND (reference sequence). The V end lost 8 bases, the J end lost 7 bases, and 14 bases lay between the germline ends. The CDR3 runs 13 residues. This sequence was found in a female donor with multiple sclerosis, enrolled in a pregnancy study. This chain links TRBV19 with TRBJ1-4; D is uncertain. This material consisted of CD4+ T cells from peripheral blood mononuclear cells, taken after pregnancy. This CDR3 is CASQTESSEKLFF. The CDR3, as DNA: TGTGCCAGTCAAACGGAGAGTAGTGAAAAACTGTTTTTT. The full variable domain, with the rest looked up from reference TRBV19 and TRBJ1-4, is DGGITQSPKYLFRKEGQNVTLSCEQNLNHDAMYWYRQDPGQGLRLIYYSQIVNDFQKGDIAEGYSVSREKKESFPLTVTSAQKNPTAFYLCASQTESSEKLFFGSGTQLSVL.